The 19 T cell receptor beta chains presented below share a single source sample, sequenced in a study of blood T cells in healthy people across ages. For the second PCR, which ran for roughly 7 to 11 cycles, a sample-barcoded 5' primer and a J-beta primer mix were used. Each CDR3 protein is one row after TCRdb ran MiXCR on the 5' RACE reads. The sample holds 550,000 to 750,000 distinct CDR3 sequences, more than 20% seen once. Sequenced input: blood. The receptor set was obtained from a man between 65 and 85 years old in good health.

This clonotype has just a few counts. This chain joins TRBV27 and TRBJ2-1, with 7 bases lining up with TRBD2. The CDR3 has 15 residues. The V and J ends lost 6 bases and 4 bases, in that order; junction bases with no gene match: 9. Germline lookup yields CDR1 MNHEY and CDR2 SMNVEV (reference sequence). The CDR3 sequence is CASRPTSVIYNEQFF. The CDR3 coding sequence is TGTGCCAGCAGACCCACTAGCGTTATTTACAATGAGCAGTTCTTC.

In this sample, this clonotype turned up a few times. The CDR3 nucleotides are TGTGCCAGCAGCCAAGATTGGGAGTTTTCCGAGCAGTACTTC. Its protein is CASSQDWEFSEQYF. The chain uses TRBV3-1 and TRBJ2-7; the D gene is possibly TRBD2 (5 bases). V was cut by 0 bases and J by 6 bases, with 12 bases left in between. There are 14 residues in the CDR3. The germline gives CDR1 LGHDT, CDR2 YNNKEL (reference sequence).

The chain employs TRBV10-3 and TRBJ2-7, with D unresolved. Trimming took off 4 bases at V and 5 bases at J, with 9 bases between the two ends. Germline CDR1 is ENHRY and CDR2 is SYGVKD. This CDR3 has 12 amino acids. The CDR3 DNA reads as TGTGCCATCAGTGCCTCGTCAGACGAGCAGTACTTC. Its protein is CAISASSDEQYF.

The chain employs TRBV3-1 and TRBJ2-3, with 10 nucleotides matching TRBD1. The V gene's germline CDR1 is LGHDT and CDR2 YNNKEL (reference sequence). Trimming removed 3 bases from V and 3 bases from J; junction bases left unmatched: 9. This CDR3 is 17 amino acids long. CDR3 residues: CASSQARQGARTDTQYF. As DNA, the CDR3 is TGTGCCAGCAGCCAGGCCCGACAGGGGGCAAGGACAGATACGCAGTATTTT.

The rearrangement uses TRBV9 and TRBJ2-4; 9 bases are shared with TRBD1. Unmatched junction bases numbered 13, after V lost 4 bases and J lost 8 bases. Germline V gene sequence: CDR1 SGDLS, CDR2 YYNGEE. The CDR3 has 16 residues. CDR3 in amino acids: CASSPGTGKGQDIQYF. CDR3 DNA sequence: TGTGCCAGCAGCCCGGGGACAGGGAAAGGGCAGGACATTCAGTACTTC.

The rearrangement links TRBV7-2 to TRBJ1-2; 9 nucleotides align to TRBD1. Germline lookup yields CDR1 SGHTA and CDR2 FQGNSA. J lost 2 bases, V lost 3 bases, and 7 bases had no gene match. The CDR3 loop spans 16 amino acids. CDR3: CASSFAPGTGNYGYTF. Written as DNA, the CDR3 is TGTGCCAGCAGCTTCGCACCCGGGACAGGGAACTATGGCTACACCTTC. The whole variable domain, filled in from reference TRBV7-2 and TRBJ1-2, reads GAGVSQSPSNKVTEKGKDVELRCDPISGHTALYWYRQSLGQGLEFLIYFQGNSAPDKSGLPSDRFSAERTGGSVSTLTIQRTQQEDSAVYLCASSFAPGTGNYGYTFGSGTRLTVV.

In this sample, this clonotype turned up a few times. One end of the junction is discordant with germline, which a read error may explain. The gene calls are TRBV29-1 and TRBJ2-1; D not resolved. CDR1 is SQVTM, CDR2 ANQGSEA, per germline. The CDR3 consists of 12 residues. The CDR3 sequence is CSVRSSHNEQFF. CDR3 nucleotides: TGCAGCGTCAGGAGCTCCCACAATGAGCAGTTCTTC.

A few counts support this clonotype. The chain carries TRBV5-1 and TRBJ2-4, with 11 positions matching TRBD1. The CDR3 consists of 21 residues. Trimming cost V 4 bases and J 0 bases; bases outside gene matches: 18. The V gene's germline CDR1 is SGHRS and CDR2 YFSETQ. The CDR3 loop reads CASSLRSLDRGPLVAKNIQYF. The CDR3 coding sequence is TGCGCCAGCAGCCTGAGGTCGTTGGACAGGGGGCCTTTAGTAGCCAAAAACATTCAGTACTTC.

The chain combines TRBV13 with TRBJ2-2; D possibly uses TRBD1 or TRBD2 (5 bases each). This CDR3 is built from 17 residues. CDR1 PRHDT and CDR2 FYEKMQ come from the germline V gene (reference sequence). Trimming took off 5 bases at V and 2 bases at J, with 18 bases between the two ends. Here the CDR3 reads CASSRRDLRRNTGELFF. The CDR3 coding sequence is TGTGCCAGCAGCCGCCGGGACCTCCGGCGTAACACCGGGGAGCTGTTTTTT.

Ten or more counts support this clonotype. This chain connects TRBV7-2 to TRBJ2-7; 8 bases align to TRBD2. CDR1 and CDR2 from the germline V gene are SGHTA and FQGNSA. V trimming: 1 base; J trimming: 4 bases; junction bases outside the gene matches: 12. The length of the CDR3 is 17 residues. CDR3 sequence (DNA): TGTGCCAGCAGCTTAGGATGGGGGGGCGGGAGGCTATACGAGCAGTACTTC. Translation: CASSLGWGGGRLYEQYF.

The gene calls are TRBV20-1 and TRBJ2-4; D might be TRBD1 (5 bases). Trimming stripped 0 bases from V and 5 bases from J, with 14 bases between. In germline, CDR1 is DFQATT, CDR2 SNEGSKA (reference sequence). This CDR3 is built from 15 residues. CDR3 coding DNA: TGCAGTGCTAGAGATACCAATAAAGGGGAAAACATTCAGTACTTC. Translation gives CSARDTNKGENIQYF.

In this sample, this clonotype turned up a few times. V is TRBV2 and J is TRBJ2-4; D perhaps matches TRBD2 (5 bases). Trimming stripped 6 bases from V and 0 bases from J, with 15 bases between. Germline V CDR1 and CDR2: SNHLY, FYNNEI. The CDR3 spans 16 residues. CDR3 nucleotide sequence: TGTGCCAGCAGCCCCGAGCGGTCTTTAGCCAAAAACATTCAGTACTTC. The encoded protein is CASSPERSLAKNIQYF.

This chain links TRBV6-1 with TRBJ2-4, with 15 bases matching TRBD2. Germline loops: CDR1 MNHNS, CDR2 SASEGT. Unmatched junction bases numbered 14, after V lost 5 bases and J lost 6 bases. The CDR3 loop spans 19 amino acids. The CDR3 loop is CASSPDSRTSGRAGNIQYF. CDR3 sequence (DNA): TGTGCCAGCAGTCCTGACTCCCGGACTAGCGGGAGGGCCGGAAACATTCAGTACTTC.

As for this clonotype: This may be a read error, as it is one base from a much larger clone. This chain connects TRBV29-1 to TRBJ2-5; D uncertain. TRBJ2-1 matches the DNA end more closely, so the J call is doubtful. The CDR3 spans 15 residues. Germline values: CDR1 SQVTM, CDR2 ANQGSEA. Here the CDR3 reads CSVEPLSRVFTEQFF. In DNA, the CDR3 is TGCAGCGTTGAACCCCTATCCCGGGTGTTTACTGAGCAGTTCTTC.

The chain uses TRBV7-9 and TRBJ1-2; D remains unclear. The germline CDR1 and CDR2 sequences are SEHNR and FQNEAQ (reference sequence). CDR3 length equals 15 residues. The germline V and J ends were trimmed by 5 bases and 0 bases, with 13 bases remaining between them. CDR3 amino acids: CASSDLETANYGYTF. The CDR3 DNA reads TGTGCCAGCAGCGACCTAGAAACGGCTAACTATGGCTACACCTTC.

This clonotype was found many times. The chain carries TRBV5-1 and TRBJ2-2; no clear D. The CDR3 runs to 11 residues. Trimming removed 6 bases at V and 0 bases at J, with 0 bases between. CDR1 and CDR2 from the germline V gene are SGHRS and YFSETQ. CDR3 sequence reads: CASTNTGELFF. The CDR3 nucleotides are TGCGCCAGCACGAACACCGGGGAGCTGTTTTTT.

The chain links TRBV2 to TRBJ2-7; 8 bases map to TRBD2. Germline CDR1 is SNHLY and CDR2 is FYNNEI. V lost 2 bases, J lost 1 base, and 7 bases stayed unmatched. The CDR3 loop spans 16 amino acids. For the CDR3, the DNA is TGTGCCAGCAGTGAATCGGCGGGAGGAGGTTCCTACGAGCAGTACTTC. Translated: CASSESAGGGSYEQYF.

This sequence joins TRBV20-1 and TRBJ1-1; 10 bases are shared with TRBD1. This CDR3 contains 11 residues. J was trimmed by 7 bases and V by 6 bases; bases with no gene match: 2. Germline CDR1 DFQATT, CDR2 SNEGSKA (reference sequence). The CDR3 sequence: CSAGQGDEAFF. The CDR3 DNA sequence: TGCAGTGCCGGACAGGGGGATGAAGCTTTCTTT.

V is TRBV28 and J is TRBJ2-1; D gene ambiguous. Deletions cut 5 bases from V and 3 bases from J, with 14 bases between. The CDR3 has 15 amino acids. The germline V gene encodes CDR1 MDHEN and CDR2 SYDVKM. The CDR3 spells CASSGRTVDYNEQFF. For the CDR3, the DNA is TGTGCCAGCAGTGGCCGGACGGTCGACTACAATGAGCAGTTCTTC.